One and the same sample provided the 9 T cell receptor beta chains below, sequenced in a study of kidney transplant recipient with SARS-CoV-2 infection. MiXCR, applied by TCRdb to the reads, yields one record per CDR3 protein. Among under 300,000 distinct CDR3 sequences listed, about 28% were seen once. The sample here was a blood sample, taken at baseline and between days 110 and 120 from a kidney transplant recipient. The receptor set was obtained from a young adult male patient who had COVID-19 and was a kidney transplant recipient. Part of the T cells may come from the graft donor.

Notes on this clonotype: Possible read error: a much larger clone is one base away. This chain uses TRBV29-1 with TRBJ2-2; D is unclear. The germline V gene has CDR1 SQVTM and CDR2 ANQGSEA. The CDR3 length is 12 residues. Trimming left V 5 bases short and J 1 base short, with 5 bases between. The CDR3 here is CSVHGNTGELFF. The CDR3 region has the DNA TGCAGCGTTCACGGGAACACCGGGGAGCTGTTTTTT.

Worth noting for this clonotype: This could be a read error, since a much larger clone is one nucleotide away. V usage is TRBV2 and J usage is TRBJ1-6, with 7 positions matching TRBD1. Germline V gives CDR1 SNHLY, CDR2 FYNNEI. The CDR3 is 17 amino acids. Unmatched junction bases numbered 10, after V lost 5 bases and J lost 3 bases. This CDR3 is CASSTATGTDYNSPLHF. In nucleotides, the CDR3 is TGTGCCAGCAGTACTGCAACCGGGACAGACTATAATTCACCCCTCCACTTT.

This clonotype was picked up one time. Just one base apart from a much larger clone, this may be a read error. The chain combines TRBV4-2 with TRBJ2-2; TRBD2 might be the D (5 bases). The CDR3 spans 13 residues. The germline V gene has CDR1 LGHNA and CDR2 YNFKEQ. CDR3 region: CASSQKNTGEPFF. The CDR3 bases are TGTGCCAGCAGCCAAAAAAACACCGGGGAGCCGTTTTTT.

The chain couples TRBV29-1 to TRBJ2-3; D unclear. The V gene's germline CDR1 is SQVTM and CDR2 ANQGSEA. The V end lost 2 bases, the J end lost 0 bases, and 9 bases lay between the germline ends. This CDR3 spans 14 amino acids. Here the CDR3 reads CSVEPPTSTDTQYF. CDR3 in DNA: TGCAGCGTTGAACCCCCCACTAGCACAGATACGCAGTATTTT.

Comments on this clonotype: This may be a read error, as it is one base from a much larger clone. The CDR3 does not close with the conserved phenylalanine or tryptophan, likely indicating a read error. The chain joins TRBV19 to TRBJ1-5; D unclear. Per the germline V gene, CDR1 is LNHDA and CDR2 is SQIVND (reference sequence). V was pared by 3 bases and J by 5 bases, with 8 bases between. The CDR3 loop spans 13 amino acids. CDR3 region: CASSIWVHQPQHS. In nucleotides, the CDR3 is TGTGCCAGTAGTATTTGGGTTCATCAGCCCCAGCATTCT.

The V call is TRBV20-1, the J call TRBJ2-3; 9 nucleotides align to TRBD1. CDR1 and CDR2 from the germline V gene are DFQATT and SNEGSKA (reference sequence). There are 15 residues in the CDR3. V lost 5 bases to trimming and J lost 4 bases; unmatched junction nucleotides: 10. CDR3 nucleotides: TGCAGTGCTGAGGGACAGGGTATTCCCCCAGATACGCAGTATTTT. Translating gives CSAEGQGIPPDTQYF.

This rearrangement joins TRBV19 to TRBJ1-1; D possibly corresponds to TRBD1 (6 bases). Trimming cost V 6 bases and J 1 base, with 18 bases left between them. This CDR3 is built from 16 residues. The germline CDR1 and CDR2 sequences are LNHDA and SQIVND (reference sequence). The chain's CDR3 is CASSPPGHTTNTEAFF. The DNA for the CDR3 is TGTGCCAGTAGCCCCCCGGGACACACTACGAACACTGAAGCTTTCTTT.

This clonotype was seen many times. This chain uses TRBV11-1 with TRBJ2-7; 9 bases map to TRBD2. The V segment lost 6 bases and the J segment 6 bases; nucleotides outside the gene matches: 9. The CDR3 is 14 amino acids. Germline CDR1 SGHAT, CDR2 FQDESV (reference sequence). CDR3 nucleotide sequence: TGTGCCAGCAGACTTAGCGGGAGTCTCCTCGAGCAGTACTTC. It codes for CASRLSGSLLEQYF. The full variable domain, rest sourced from reference TRBV11-1 and TRBJ2-7, is EAEVAQSPRYKITEKSQAVAFWCDPISGHATLYWYRQILGQGPELLVQFQDESVVDDSQLPKDRFSAERLKGVDSTLKIQPAELGDSAMYLCASRLSGSLLEQYFGPGTRLTVT.

This clonotype was seen many times. The junction differs from germline at one of its ends, possibly a read error. The chain recombines TRBV6-5 with TRBJ2-7; 7 nucleotides align to TRBD1. The germline CDR1 and CDR2 sequences are MNHEY and SVGAGI. The CDR3 is made up of 13 amino acids. Here the CDR3 reads CASSSGQASPPDF. The CDR3 bases are TGTGCCAGCAGTTCCGGACAGGCCTCACCACCGGACTTC.